These T cell receptor beta chains were read from a single sample in a study of T cell responses to AZD1222 COVID-19 vaccine. Here immunoSEQ multiplex PCR was the method, and the copy in TCRdb shows in-frame clones only, minus some. The sample has some 130,000 clones, over 90% seen once. Sequenced here: peripheral blood, sampled on day 0 of AZD1222 vaccination. The receptors here all came from an adult in good health. The CDR3 runs from the conserved cysteine through the conserved F or W. A D gene is named only where the DNA matches it firmly. Only some rows state a clone size, as once, few, many or a class for expanded clones.

V	D	J	size	DNA	CDR3
TRBV4-2	NA	TRBJ1-1	NA	TGTGCCAGCAGCCAAGTAGCTAGGGTGAACACTGAAGCTTTCTTT	CASSQVARVNTEAFF
TRBV7-9	NA	TRBJ1-2	NA	TGTGCCAGCAGCTTAGGGGCTACAGGGAGAGGCTACACCTTC	CASSLGATGRGYTF
TRBV5-1	TRBD1	TRBJ1-1	NA	TGCGCCAGCGGACAGGGGACGTACACTGAAGCTTTCTTT	CASGQGTYTEAFF
TRBV11-2	NA	TRBJ1-4	NA	TGTGCCAGCAGCTTTTCCCTTGGGAGTACAACTAATGAAAAACTGTTTTTT	CASSFSLGSTTNEKLFF
TRBV5-1	NA	TRBJ1-1	NA	TGCGCCAGCAGCTTGGCCTTGGCACCCCCTTTGACTGAAGCTTTCTTT	CASSLALAPPLTEAFF
TRBV30	NA	TRBJ1-4	NA	TGTGCCTGGAGTCCCGAGGCCTTAAATGAAAAACTGTTTTTT	CAWSPEALNEKLFF
TRBV18	TRBD1	TRBJ1-3	NA	TGTGCCAGCTCACCATTACAGGGGGCGGATGGAAACACCATATATTTT	CASSPLQGADGNTIYF
TRBV7-9	NA	TRBJ2-5	once	TGTGCCAGCAGCTTAGTCGGGTGGGGCTACCAAGAGACCCAGTACTTC	CASSLVGWGYQETQYF
TRBV4-2	TRBD2	TRBJ2-3	NA	TGTGCCAGCAGCCAAGATCGGGGGGGGGCCGATACGCAGTATTTT	CASSQDRGGADTQYF
TRBV4-2	NA	TRBJ1-5	NA	TGTGCCAGCAGCCAAGAGACCGCGGGGAGCAATCAGCCCCAGCATTTT	CASSQETAGSNQPQHF
TRBV11-2	TRBD1	TRBJ1-2	NA	TGTGCCAGCAGCTCCTGGGGACAGGATAATGGCTACACCTTC	CASSSWGQDNGYTF
TRBV10-2	NA	TRBJ2-2	medium-sized	TGCGCCAGCAGGGTGGGGACCGGGGAGCTGTTTTTT	CASRVGTGELFF
TRBV19	TRBD1	TRBJ1-5	NA	TGTGCCAGTAGTGCCGACAGGGCCCTTGGCAATCAGCCCCAGCATTTT	CASSADRALGNQPQHF
TRBV5-1	NA	TRBJ1-3	NA	TGCGCCAGCAGCCCCATGGAACCCTCTGGAAACACCATATATTTT	CASSPMEPSGNTIYF
TRBV19	NA	TRBJ2-7	NA	TGTGCCAGTAGTATCGGCGGCAGCCGCTACGAGCAGTACTTC	CASSIGGSRYEQYF
TRBV30	NA	TRBJ1-1	NA	TGTGCCTGGAGTGTTCAGCGGAACACTGAAGCTTTCTTT	CAWSVQRNTEAFF
TRBV5-1	NA	TRBJ1-1	NA	TGCGCCAGCAGCGATATTCCGGGTTTCAATTTCCCCATGAACACTGAAGCTTTCTTT	CASSDIPGFNFPMNTEAFF